The present entry profiles one TCR beta chain with its context. Its antigen is not identified. These data belong to a study of OX40 agonist ivuxolimab in advanced cancers. Study information: A partial response was reached by three patients: one with hepatocellular carcinoma and two with cutaneous melanoma.

Method: immunoSEQ multiplex PCR; TCRdb's copy keeps in-frame clones and lacks some. The sample lists around 68,000 clones, around 93% occurring once. The study, taken as a whole, reports: Dose levels from 0.1 to 3.0 mg/kg saw CD4+ and CD8+ blood T cells expand clonally by week 6.

The CDR3 is 14 amino acids. V lost 0 bases, J lost 6 bases, and 8 bases lay in between. Germline V gives CDR1 SGHAT, CDR2 FQNNGV. The specimen was CD4+ or CD8+ T cells sorted from blood, collected in a trial of the OX40 agonist ivuxolimab. The receptor was isolated from an adult with an advanced solid tumor such as melanoma, head and neck, liver or kidney cancer. The gene calls are TRBV11-2 and TRBJ2-2, with a weak D call TRBD1 (5 bases). The DNA for the CDR3 is TGTGCCAGCAGCTTAGATCAGGGTTCCGGGGAGCTGTTTTTT. The encoded protein is CASSLDQGSGELFF.